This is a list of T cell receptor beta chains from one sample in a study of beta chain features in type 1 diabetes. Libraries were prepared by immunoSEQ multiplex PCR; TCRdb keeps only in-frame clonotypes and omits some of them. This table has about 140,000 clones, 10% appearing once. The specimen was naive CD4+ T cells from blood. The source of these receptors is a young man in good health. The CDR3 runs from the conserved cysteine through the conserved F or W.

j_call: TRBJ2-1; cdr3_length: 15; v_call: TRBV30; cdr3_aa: CAWSRGGGMYNEQFF
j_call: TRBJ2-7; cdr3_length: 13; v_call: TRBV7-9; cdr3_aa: CASSFGRWDEQYF
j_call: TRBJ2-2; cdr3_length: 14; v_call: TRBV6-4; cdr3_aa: CASSDQGDTGELFF
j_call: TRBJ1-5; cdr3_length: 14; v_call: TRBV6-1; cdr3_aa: CASSTGTTNQPQHF
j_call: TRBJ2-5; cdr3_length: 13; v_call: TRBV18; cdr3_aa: CASSPSEGETQYF
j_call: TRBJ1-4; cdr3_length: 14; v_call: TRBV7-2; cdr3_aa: CASSAQGAREKLFF
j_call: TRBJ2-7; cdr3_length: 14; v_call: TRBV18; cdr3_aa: CASTSGTGSYEQYF
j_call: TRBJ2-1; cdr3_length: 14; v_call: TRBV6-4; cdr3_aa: CASSAGGSYNEQFF
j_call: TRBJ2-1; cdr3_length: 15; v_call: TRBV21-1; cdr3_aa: CASSTRDRAYNEQFF
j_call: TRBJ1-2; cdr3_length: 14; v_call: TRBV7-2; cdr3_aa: CASSPDRGSYGYTF
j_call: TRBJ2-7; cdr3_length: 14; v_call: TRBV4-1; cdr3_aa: CASSRPGQSYEQYF
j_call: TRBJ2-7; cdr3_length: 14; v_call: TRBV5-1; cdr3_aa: CASMTSAGSYEQYF
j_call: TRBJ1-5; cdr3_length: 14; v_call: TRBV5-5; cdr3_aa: CASSWDRATQPQHF
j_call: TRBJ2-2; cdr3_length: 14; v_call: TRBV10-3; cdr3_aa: CALRARDDTGELFF
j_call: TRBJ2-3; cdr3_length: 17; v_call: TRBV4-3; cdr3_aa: CASSQDSRLAGGDTQYF
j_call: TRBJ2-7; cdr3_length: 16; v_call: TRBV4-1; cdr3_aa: CASSRTGQGVSYEQYF
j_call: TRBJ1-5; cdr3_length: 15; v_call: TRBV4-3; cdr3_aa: CASSQGQASNQPQHF
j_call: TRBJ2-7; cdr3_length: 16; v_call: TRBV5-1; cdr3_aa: CASSSRSPLTPYEQYF
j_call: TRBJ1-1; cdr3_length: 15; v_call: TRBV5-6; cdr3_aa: CASSPGTGDYTEAFF
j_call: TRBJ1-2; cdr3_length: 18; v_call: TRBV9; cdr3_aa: CASSVARPTQGPGNGYTF
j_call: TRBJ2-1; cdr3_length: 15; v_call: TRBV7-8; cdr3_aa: CASSWGQGGRNEQFF
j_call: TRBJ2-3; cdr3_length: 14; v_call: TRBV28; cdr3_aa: CASSPFEGVHTQYF
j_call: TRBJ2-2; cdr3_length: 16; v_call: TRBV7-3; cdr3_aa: CASSLYGGANTGELFF
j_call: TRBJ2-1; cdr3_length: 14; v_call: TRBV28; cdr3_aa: CASSLARLGAEQFF
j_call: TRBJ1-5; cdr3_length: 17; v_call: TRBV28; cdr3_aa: CASSLWTAGGSNQPQHF
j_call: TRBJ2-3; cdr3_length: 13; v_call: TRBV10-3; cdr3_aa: CAATGINTDTQYF
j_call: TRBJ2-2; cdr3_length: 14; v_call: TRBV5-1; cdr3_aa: CASSPTGFAGELFF
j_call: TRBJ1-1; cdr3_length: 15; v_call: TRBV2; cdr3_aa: CASSEQGAMDTEAFF
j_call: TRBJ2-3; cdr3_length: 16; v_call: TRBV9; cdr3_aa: CASSLGPGQGIDTQYF
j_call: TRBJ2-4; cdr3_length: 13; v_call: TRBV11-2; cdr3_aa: CASSLGGGNIQYF
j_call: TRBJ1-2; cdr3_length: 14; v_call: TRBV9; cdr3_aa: CASSVGGSAYGYTF
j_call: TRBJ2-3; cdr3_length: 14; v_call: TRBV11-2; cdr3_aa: CASSLVTVSDTQYF
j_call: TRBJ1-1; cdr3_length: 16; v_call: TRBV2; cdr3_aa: CASEVLSGQPNTEAFF
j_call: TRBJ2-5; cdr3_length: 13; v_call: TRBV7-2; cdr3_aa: CASSPGEWETQYF
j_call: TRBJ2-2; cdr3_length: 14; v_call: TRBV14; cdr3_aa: CASSRGFNTGELFF
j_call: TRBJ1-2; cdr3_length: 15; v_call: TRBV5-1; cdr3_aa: CASSLAPGQGYGYTF
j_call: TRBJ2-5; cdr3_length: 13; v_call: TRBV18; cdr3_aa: CASSPASSETQYF
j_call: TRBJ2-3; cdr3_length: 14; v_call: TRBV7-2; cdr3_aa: CASSPGQFTDTQYF
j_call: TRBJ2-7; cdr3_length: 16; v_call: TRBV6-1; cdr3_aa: CASSEARGGRTYEQYF
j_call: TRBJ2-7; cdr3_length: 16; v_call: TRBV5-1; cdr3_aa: CASSFTGTSGAYEQYF
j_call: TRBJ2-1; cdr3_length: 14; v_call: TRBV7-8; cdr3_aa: CASRTGTGDLEQFF
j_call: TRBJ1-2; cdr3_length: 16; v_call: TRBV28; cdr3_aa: CASSLKPTGPNYGYTF
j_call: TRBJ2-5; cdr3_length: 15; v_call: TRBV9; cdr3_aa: CASSKGDSGKETQYF
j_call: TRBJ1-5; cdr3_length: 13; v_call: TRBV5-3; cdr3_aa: CARSPLGNQPQHF
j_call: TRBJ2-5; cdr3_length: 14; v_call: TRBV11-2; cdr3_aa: CASSMSGGPETQYF
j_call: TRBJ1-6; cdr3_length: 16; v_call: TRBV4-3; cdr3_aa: CASSRQKEAYNSPLHF
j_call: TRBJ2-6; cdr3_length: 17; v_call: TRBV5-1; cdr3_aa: CASSFGRGPSGANVLTF
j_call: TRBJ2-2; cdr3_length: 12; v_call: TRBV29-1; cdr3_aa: CSVDSSGGELFF
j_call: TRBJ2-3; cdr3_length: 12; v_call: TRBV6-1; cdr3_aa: CASTGDTDTQYF
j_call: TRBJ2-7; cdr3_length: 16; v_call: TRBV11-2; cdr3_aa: CASSLGSGGATHEQYF
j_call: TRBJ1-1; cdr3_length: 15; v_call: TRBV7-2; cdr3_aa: CASSLGQLMNTEAFF
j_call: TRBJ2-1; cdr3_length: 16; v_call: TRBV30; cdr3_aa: CAWRDWTGSSYNEQFF
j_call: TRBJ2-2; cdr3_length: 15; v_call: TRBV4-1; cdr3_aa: CATGGLNANTGELFF
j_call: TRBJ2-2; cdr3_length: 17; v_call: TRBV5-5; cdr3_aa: CASSLDGSGGITGELFF